The 19 T cell receptor beta chains below all came from one sample that was sequenced in a study of beta chain features in type 1 diabetes. Sequencing targeted expressed TCRB transcripts, as all isolated RNA had been reverse transcribed. Repertoires were generated with immunoSEQ multiplex PCR, while TCRdb's copy carries only in-frame clones and drops some. This sample has roughly 450,000 clones; 10% to 12% occur once, and the top ten carry over 0.035%. The sample consisted of naive CD4+ T cells from blood. The receptors originated from a woman aged 18-30 years in good health.

This clone was seen only once. The genes are TRBV7-2 and TRBJ1-2; no clear D. The CDR3 covers 14 residues. Germline CDR1 is SGHTA and CDR2 is FQGNSA. Trimming left V 4 bases short and J 5 bases short, with 14 bases between. CDR3 DNA: TGTGCCAGCAGCTCTAAGATCGGGAGTTATGGCTACACCTTC. Its protein product is CASSSKIGSYGYTF.

This rearrangement joins TRBV6-5 to TRBJ1-2; D is unclear. Germline V gene data show CDR1 as MNHEY and CDR2 as SVGAGI. V was cut by 6 bases and J by 4 bases, with 15 bases left in between. The CDR3 spans 14 residues. CDR3 nucleotides: TGTGCCAGCAGCCCATCCGCCGGATTCTATGGCTACACCTTC. Residues: CASSPSAGFYGYTF.

This rearrangement joins TRBV28 to TRBJ1-6; unclear D gene. This CDR3 is 12 amino acids long. The ends were cut back, 1 base at V and 8 bases at J, with 3 bases in the middle. Germline V gives CDR1 MDHEN, CDR2 SYDVKM. The CDR3 DNA reads as TGTGCCAGCAGTTTATACCATTCACCCCTCCACTTT. Protein: CASSLYHSPLHF.

The table lists this clone with a few counts. The V gene is TRBV7-2, the J gene TRBJ1-1; D is unresolved. CDR3 length: 14 residues. Germline loops: CDR1 SGHTA, CDR2 FQGNSA. V gave up 3 bases and J gave up 0 bases, with 8 bases separating them. The DNA for the CDR3 is TGTGCCAGCAGCTTCGGAGGGATGAACACTGAAGCTTTCTTT. It specifies CASSFGGMNTEAFF.

The rearrangement uses TRBV6-5 and TRBJ2-3; D remains unclear. This CDR3 is 14 amino acids long. The V gene's germline CDR1 is MNHEY and CDR2 SVGAGI. Trimming took 5 bases from V and 4 from J, leaving 13 bases between them. CDR3 bases: TGTGCCAGCAGTCCTACAAGTGGGGCAGATACGCAGTATTTT. This sequence encodes CASSPTSGADTQYF.

The genes are TRBV6-6 and TRBJ2-4; the match to TRBD2 covers 7 bases. Per the germline V gene, CDR1 is MNHNY and CDR2 is SVGAGI (reference sequence). This CDR3 spans 14 amino acids. The junction had 4 bases not matched to a gene; V was cut back by 3 bases and J by 5 bases. CDR3 DNA sequence: TGTGCCAGCAGTTATCGGGGGAGGGAAAACATTCAGTACTTC. Amino acid sequence: CASSYRGRENIQYF.

This clone has only a few counts. The rearrangement links TRBV2 to TRBJ1-5; no firm D call. CDR1 is SNHLY, CDR2 FYNNEI, per germline. The CDR3 has 15 amino acids. The V and J ends lost 10 bases and 2 bases respectively, with 18 bases between them. The CDR3 sequence is CATSSWAYGNQPQHF. The CDR3, as DNA: TGTGCCACGTCTTCGTGGGCCTATGGCAATCAGCCCCAGCATTTT.

This clone appeared a few times. The chain is built from TRBV18 and TRBJ1-6, with 8 bases matching TRBD1. Germline trimming cut 4 bases from V and 16 bases from J; bases unmatched to any gene: 15. Germline-derived CDR1 and CDR2 are KGHSH and LQKENI. This CDR3 region has 15 residues. In DNA, the CDR3 is TGTGCCAGCTCACTACATCCGGGACAGGCGCCCACTCTCCACTTT. Encoded protein: CASSLHPGQAPTLHF. The whole variable domain, filled in from reference TRBV18 and TRBJ1-6, reads NAGVMQNPRHLVRRRGQEARLRCSPMKGHSHVYWYRQLPEEGLKFMVYLQKENIIDESGMPKERFSAEFPKEGPSILRIQQVVRGDSAAYFCASSLHPGQAPTLHFGNGTRLTVT.

J is TRBJ2-1 and V is TRBV7-2, with D possibly matching TRBD1 (6 bases). With 5 bases removed from V and 6 bases from J, the gap between germline ends came to 14 bases. The CDR3 totals 14 residues. The germline V gene encodes CDR1 SGHTA and CDR2 FQGNSA. The DNA for the CDR3 is TGTGCCAGCAGCGTATCGCCAGGGGTCAATGAGCAGTTCTTC. This codes for CASSVSPGVNEQFF.

This clone was counted only a few times. This chain connects TRBV7-2 to TRBJ2-3; tentatively, D is TRBD1 (6 bases). Trimming stripped 6 bases from V and 2 bases from J, with 9 bases between. This CDR3 is built from 13 residues. Germline CDR1 reads SGHTA; CDR2 reads FQGNSA. CDR3 sequence reads: CASRTGPTDTQYF. In DNA form, the CDR3 reads TGTGCCAGCAGGACAGGTCCCACAGATACGCAGTATTTT.

A word on this clone: Other DNA sequences in this sample translate to the same CDR3. The genes are TRBV29-1 and TRBJ2-3; D gene unclear. CDR1 and CDR2 from the germline V gene are SQVTM and ANQGSEA. Trimming took 6 bases from V and 1 from J, leaving 2 bases between them. The CDR3 consists of 10 residues. The CDR3: CSVGTDTQYF. DNA for the CDR3: TGCAGCGTCGGCACAGATACGCAGTATTTT.

This rearrangement joins TRBV18 to TRBJ2-7; D is possibly TRBD1 (6 bases). Trimming stripped 6 bases from V and 0 bases from J, with 12 bases between. CDR1 is KGHSH and CDR2 is LQKENI in the germline V gene. This CDR3 contains 14 residues. In DNA form, the CDR3 reads TGTGCCAGCTCTCACGACAGGTCCTCCTACGAGCAGTACTTC. Its protein is CASSHDRSSYEQYF.

This clone showed up just a few times. The chain carries TRBV2 and TRBJ2-1; D gene ambiguous. The CDR3 is 12 residues long. Per germline, CDR1 SNHLY and CDR2 FYNNEI. V lost 10 bases and J 6 bases, leaving 13 bases between the germline ends. This CDR3 is CAMLDGFNEQFF. In DNA form, the CDR3 reads TGTGCCATGCTGGACGGATTCAATGAGCAGTTCTTC.

This clone was detected a few times. This rearrangement joins TRBV29-1 to TRBJ2-5; the match to TRBD2 covers 12 bases. The CDR3 is 14 amino acids. V dropped 4 bases and J dropped 6; count of bases not matched to a gene: 6. Germline V gene sequence: CDR1 SQVTM, CDR2 ANQGSEA. CDR3 coding DNA: TGCAGCGTTGCGGCTAGCGGGGGGGCTCAGACCCAGTACTTC. Residues: CSVAASGGAQTQYF.

This clone was picked up a small number of times. This sequence joins TRBV28 and TRBJ1-2; D uncertain. The CDR3 loop spans 12 amino acids. V was shortened by 7 bases and J by 5 bases, with 11 bases between the two germline ends. CDR1 is MDHEN and CDR2 is SYDVKM in the germline V gene. DNA of the CDR3: TGTGCCAGCACCCTGGCAGGTTATGGCTACACCTTC. Encoded protein: CASTLAGYGYTF.

The CDR3 loop is CASSRGQHTGELFF. Here the CDR3 DNA reads TGTGCCAGCAGCCGTGGACAGCACACCGGGGAGCTGTTTTTT. The chain carries TRBV5-4 and TRBJ2-2; TRBD1 might be the D (6 bases). V lost 4 bases to trimming and J lost 3 bases, with 10 bases between them. This CDR3 is 14 amino acids long. CDR1 and CDR2 (germline): SGHNT, YYREEE (reference sequence).

V is TRBV29-1 and J is TRBJ1-1; TRBD1 might be the D (5 bases). This CDR3 has 13 amino acids. Germline loops: CDR1 SQVTM, CDR2 ANQGSEA. Trimming took off 6 bases at V and 0 bases at J, with 11 bases between the two ends. The CDR3 protein is CSVYRTLNTEAFF. The CDR3 bases are TGCAGCGTATACCGGACACTGAACACTGAAGCTTTCTTT. The complete variable domain, with remaining parts taken from reference TRBV29-1 and TRBJ1-1, reads SAVISQKPSRDICQRGTSLTIQCQVDSQVTMMFWYRQQPGQSLTLIATANQGSEATYESGFVIDKFPISRPNLTFSTLTVSNMSPEDSSIYLCSVYRTLNTEAFFGQGTRLTVV.

The table lists this clone with a few counts. V and J are TRBV4-2 and TRBJ2-5; the D is unclear. Germline V lookup: CDR1 LGHNA, CDR2 YNFKEQ. There are 15 residues in the CDR3. V was pared by 0 bases and J by 2 bases, with 10 bases between. Written as DNA, the CDR3 is TGTGCCAGCAGCCAAGAACGAACACAGCAAGAGACCCAGTACTTC. Its protein product is CASSQERTQQETQYF.

V is TRBV9 and J is TRBJ2-3; D could derive from TRBD1 or TRBD2 (5 bases each). Germline assignment: CDR1 SGDLS and CDR2 YYNGEE. The length of the CDR3 is 14 residues. Trimming removed 1 base from V and 4 bases from J, with 10 bases in between. The CDR3 loop reads CASSVKLGADTQYF. The CDR3 bases are TGTGCCAGCAGCGTAAAGTTGGGGGCAGATACGCAGTATTTT.